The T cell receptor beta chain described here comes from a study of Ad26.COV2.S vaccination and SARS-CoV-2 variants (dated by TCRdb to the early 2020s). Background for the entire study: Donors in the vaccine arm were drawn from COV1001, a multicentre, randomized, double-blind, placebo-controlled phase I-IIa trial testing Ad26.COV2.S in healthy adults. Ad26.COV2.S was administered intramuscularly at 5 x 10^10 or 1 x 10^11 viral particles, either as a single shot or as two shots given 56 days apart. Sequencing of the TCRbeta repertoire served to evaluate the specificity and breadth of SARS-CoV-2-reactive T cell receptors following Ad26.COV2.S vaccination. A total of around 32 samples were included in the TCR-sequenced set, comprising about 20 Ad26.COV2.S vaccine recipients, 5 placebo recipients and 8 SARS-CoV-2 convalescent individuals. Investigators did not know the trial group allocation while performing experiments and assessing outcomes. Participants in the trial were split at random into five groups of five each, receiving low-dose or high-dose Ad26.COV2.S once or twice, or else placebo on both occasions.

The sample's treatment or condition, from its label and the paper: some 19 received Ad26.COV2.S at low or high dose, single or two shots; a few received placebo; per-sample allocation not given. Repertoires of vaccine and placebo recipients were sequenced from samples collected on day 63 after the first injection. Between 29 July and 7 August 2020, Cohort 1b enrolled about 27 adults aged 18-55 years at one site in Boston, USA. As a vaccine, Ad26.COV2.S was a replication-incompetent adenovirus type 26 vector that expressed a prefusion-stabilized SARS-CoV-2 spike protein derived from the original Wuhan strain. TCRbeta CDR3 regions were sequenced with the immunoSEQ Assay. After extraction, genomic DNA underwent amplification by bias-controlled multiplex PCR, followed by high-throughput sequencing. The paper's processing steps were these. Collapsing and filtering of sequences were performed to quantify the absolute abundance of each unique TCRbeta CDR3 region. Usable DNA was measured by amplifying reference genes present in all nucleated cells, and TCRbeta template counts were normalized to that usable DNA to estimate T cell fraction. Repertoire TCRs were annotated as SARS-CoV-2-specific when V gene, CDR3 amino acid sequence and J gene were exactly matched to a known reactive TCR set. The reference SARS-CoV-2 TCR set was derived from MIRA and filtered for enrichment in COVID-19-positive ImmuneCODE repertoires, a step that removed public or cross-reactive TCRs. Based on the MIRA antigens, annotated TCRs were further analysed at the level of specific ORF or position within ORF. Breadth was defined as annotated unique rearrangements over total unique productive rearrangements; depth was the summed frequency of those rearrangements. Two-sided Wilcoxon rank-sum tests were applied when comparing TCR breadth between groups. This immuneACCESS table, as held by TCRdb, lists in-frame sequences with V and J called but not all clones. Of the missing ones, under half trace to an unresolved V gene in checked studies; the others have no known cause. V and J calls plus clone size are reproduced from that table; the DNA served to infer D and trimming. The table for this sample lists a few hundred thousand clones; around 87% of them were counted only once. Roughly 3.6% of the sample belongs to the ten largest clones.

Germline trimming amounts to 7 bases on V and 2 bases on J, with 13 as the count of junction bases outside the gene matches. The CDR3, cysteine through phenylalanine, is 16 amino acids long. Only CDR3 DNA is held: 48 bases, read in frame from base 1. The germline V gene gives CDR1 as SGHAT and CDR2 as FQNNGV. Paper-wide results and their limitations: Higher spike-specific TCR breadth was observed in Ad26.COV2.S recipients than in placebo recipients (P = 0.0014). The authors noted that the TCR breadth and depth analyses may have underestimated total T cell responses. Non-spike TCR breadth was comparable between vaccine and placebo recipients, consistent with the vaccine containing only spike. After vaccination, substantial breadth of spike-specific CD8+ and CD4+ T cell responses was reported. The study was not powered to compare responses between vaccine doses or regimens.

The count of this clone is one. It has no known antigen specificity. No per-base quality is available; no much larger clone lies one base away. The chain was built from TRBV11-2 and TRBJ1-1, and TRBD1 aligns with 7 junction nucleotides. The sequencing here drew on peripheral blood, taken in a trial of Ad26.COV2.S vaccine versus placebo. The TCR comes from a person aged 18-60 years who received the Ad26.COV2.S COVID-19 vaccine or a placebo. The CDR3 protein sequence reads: CASTDLRGLINTEAFF. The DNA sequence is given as TGTGCCAGCACCGATCTCAGGGGGTTGATAAACACTGAAGCTTTCTTT.